These 25 T cell receptor beta chains share one sample of origin, sequenced in a study of blood T cell repertoires in COVID-19. This table comes from immunoSEQ multiplex PCR, and its TCRdb copy is limited to in-frame clones, with some not included. The repertoire holds over 50,000 clones, with around 77% as singletons. The sample taken for sequencing was peripheral blood. These receptors all come from a man older than 75 with active or convalescent COVID-19.

V gene TRBV28 combines with J gene TRBJ1-4; TRBD1 might be the D (6 bases). CDR3 length equals 15 residues. Trimming left V 4 bases short and J 8 bases short, with 17 bases between. CDR1 is MDHEN, CDR2 SYDVKM, per germline. CDR3 sequence: CASSSPGGAEEKLFF. The CDR3 DNA is TGTGCCAGCAGTTCCCCTGGGGGGGCAGAGGAAAAACTGTTTTTT.

The chain links TRBV4-2 to TRBJ2-7; 12 bases align to TRBD2. The V segment lost 1 base and the J segment 7 bases; nucleotides outside the gene matches: 8. This CDR3 comprises 16 residues. CDR1 is LGHNA, CDR2 YNFKEQ, per germline. CDR3 protein: CASSQGQTSGGREQYF. CDR3 bases: TGTGCCAGCAGCCAAGGGCAGACTAGCGGGGGAAGGGAGCAGTACTTC.

The chain combines TRBV19 with TRBJ1-2; D gene ambiguous. The germline CDR1 and CDR2 sequences are LNHDA and SQIVND (reference sequence). This CDR3 comprises 13 residues. Trimming took 0 bases from V and 2 from J, leaving 4 bases between them. CDR3 sequence (DNA): TGTGCCAGTAGTATAGACAGGAACTATGGCTACACCTTC. Its translation: CASSIDRNYGYTF. Full variable domain (outside the CDR3, taken from reference TRBV19 and TRBJ1-2): DGGITQSPKYLFRKEGQNVTLSCEQNLNHDAMYWYRQDPGQGLRLIYYSQIVNDFQKGDIAEGYSVSREKKESFPLTVTSAQKNPTAFYLCASSIDRNYGYTFGSGTRLTVV.

The gene calls are TRBV18 and TRBJ1-1; no clear D. The CDR3 sequence is 13 residues long. Germline V CDR1 and CDR2: KGHSH, LQKENI. The V end was cut by 3 bases, the J end by 1 base, with 6 bases between. CDR3 residues: CASSPAGNTEAFF. The CDR3 nucleotides are TGTGCCAGCTCACCGGCGGGGAACACTGAAGCTTTCTTT.

The chain couples TRBV19 to TRBJ1-2; 7 nucleotides agree with TRBD1. CDR3 length: 12 residues. CDR1 LNHDA and CDR2 SQIVND come from the germline V gene (reference sequence). After removal of 3 bases from V and 7 bases from J, the junction contained 2 bases not matched to a gene. Here the CDR3 DNA reads TGTGCCAGTAGTATGACAGGGACTGGCTACACCTTC. This codes for CASSMTGTGYTF.

This clone appeared a few times. V gene TRBV28 combines with J gene TRBJ2-7; 12 positions agree with TRBD2. V lost 4 bases to trimming and J lost 4 bases; unmatched junction nucleotides: 5. There are 15 residues in the CDR3. The germline gives CDR1 MDHEN, CDR2 SYDVKM. Here the CDR3 reads CASSSVTSGRYEQYF. CDR3 bases: TGTGCCAGCAGTTCCGTGACTAGCGGGAGATACGAGCAGTACTTC.

V is TRBV10-3 and J is TRBJ2-3; TRBD1 matches 7 bases. CDR3 length equals 16 residues. Germline trimming cut 5 bases from V and 0 bases from J; bases unmatched to any gene: 8. Germline CDR1 is ENHRY and CDR2 is SYGVKD. CDR3 bases: TGTGCCATCAGTTTACAGGGGAGTTTTAGCACAGATACGCAGTATTTT. Translating gives CAISLQGSFSTDTQYF.

This rearrangement joins TRBV15 to TRBJ1-5, with 7 positions matching TRBD1. Germline V gives CDR1 LNHNV, CDR2 YYDKDF (reference sequence). CDR3 length: 18 residues. The J segment lost 0 bases and the V segment lost 1 base, leaving 9 bases of the junction unmatched. The chain's CDR3 is CATSRGTGSRSSNQPQHF. In DNA form, the CDR3 reads TGTGCCACCAGCAGAGGGACAGGATCGAGGAGTAGCAATCAGCCCCAGCATTTT.

This chain links TRBV12-2 with TRBJ1-5; the table assigns TRBD1, which was not confirmed against the DNA. TRBV12-2 is a recognized pseudogene. The CDR3 has 16 residues. The CDR3 loop reads CASRLGQGLGNQPQHF. CDR3 DNA: TGTGCAAGTCGCTTGGGACAGGGTTTAGGAAATCAGCCCCAGCATTTT.

The chain recombines TRBV7-6 with TRBJ2-1; weak D call: TRBD1 (8 bases). V dropped 0 bases and J dropped 8 bases, with 14 bases sitting between them. CDR1 is SGHVS, CDR2 FNYEAQ, per germline. This CDR3 is 15 amino acids long. CDR3 residues: CASSLADREGDEQFF. The CDR3 DNA follows: TGTGCCAGCAGCTTAGCGGACAGGGAGGGCGATGAGCAGTTCTTC.

The chain links TRBV30 to TRBJ2-7, with 7 bases lining up with TRBD1. Germline V gives CDR1 GTSNPN, CDR2 SVGIG (reference sequence). Losses at the gene ends were 2 bases for V and 6 bases for J; bases not matched to a gene: 7. This CDR3 has 13 residues. CDR3 nucleotides: TGTGCCTGGAGTACCCGGCCAGGGGGCGAGCAGTACTTC. Encoded protein: CAWSTRPGGEQYF.

This chain uses TRBV6-5 with TRBJ2-1, with 8 nucleotides matching TRBD1. The CDR3 has 15 residues. Germline V lookup: CDR1 MNHEY, CDR2 SVGAGI. In DNA form, the CDR3 reads TGTGCGTTAAAGAGAGACAGGGGTTCAGGGAATGAGCAGTTCTTC. It translates to CALKRDRGSGNEQFF.

The chain carries TRBV5-1 and TRBJ2-7; the D gene is possibly TRBD1 (6 bases). V was shortened by 3 bases and J by 0 bases, with 13 bases between the two germline ends. The length of the CDR3 is 15 residues. Germline V gene sequence: CDR1 SGHRS, CDR2 YFSETQ. CDR3 nucleotide sequence: TGCGCCAGCAGCTCCCTACAGGGTAGCTCCTACGAGCAGTACTTC. Its protein product is CASSSLQGSSYEQYF.

The chain links TRBV7-2 to TRBJ2-7, with TRBD1 identical over 9 bases. CDR1 and CDR2 (germline): SGHTA, FQGNSA. The CDR3 covers 13 residues. V trimming: 5 bases; J trimming: 6 bases; junction bases outside the gene matches: 5. This CDR3 reads CASSPGTGREQYF. CDR3 in DNA: TGTGCCAGCAGCCCGGGGACAGGGCGCGAGCAGTACTTC.

V is TRBV24-1 and J is TRBJ2-2, with no clear D. Germline-derived CDR1 and CDR2 are KGHDR and SFDVKD. The CDR3 consists of 15 residues. The V gene lost 1 base and the J gene lost 5 bases, with 10 bases spanning the gap. CDR3 in DNA: TGTGCCACCAGTGATTTTCGGGTGGAAACCGGGGAGCTGTTTTTT. It translates to CATSDFRVETGELFF.

The rearrangement joins TRBV5-1 to TRBJ2-5; the match to TRBD1 covers 7 bases. V lost 4 bases and J lost 1; bases outside the gene matches: 10. Germline CDR1 is SGHRS and CDR2 is YFSETQ. The CDR3 is 16 amino acids. The CDR3 here is CASSTSGTVIQETQYF. CDR3 bases: TGCGCCAGCAGCACTTCCGGGACAGTCATCCAAGAGACCCAGTACTTC.

The gene calls are TRBV5-1 and TRBJ2-2; 7 bases agree with TRBD2. In germline, CDR1 is SGHRS, CDR2 YFSETQ. V trimming: 4 bases; J trimming: 3 bases; junction bases outside the gene matches: 9. This CDR3 is built from 16 residues. CDR3 protein: CASSPSGAPDTGELFF. The DNA of the CDR3 is TGCGCCAGCAGCCCCAGCGGGGCGCCGGACACCGGGGAGCTGTTTTTT.

This chain links TRBV29-1 with TRBJ2-1; 8 nucleotides align to TRBD2. V lost 6 bases, J lost 4 bases, and 5 bases stayed unmatched. CDR1 and CDR2 from the germline V gene are SQVTM and ANQGSEA. The CDR3 totals 13 residues. CDR3 residues: CSVLAAEYNEQFF. In DNA, the CDR3 is TGCAGCGTACTAGCGGCGGAATACAATGAGCAGTTCTTC.

CDR3 nucleotide sequence: TGTGCCAGCAGCCCCGAGGGCCGGGTCACCTTC. It encodes CASSPEGRVTF. The genes are TRBV2 and TRBJ1-2; D is unclear. Trimming removed 6 bases from V and 13 bases from J, with 15 bases in between. The CDR3 consists of 11 residues. Per germline, CDR1 SNHLY and CDR2 FYNNEI.

V is TRBV6-2 or TRBV6-3 and J is TRBJ1-1; possibly TRBD1 for D (5 bases). Germline lookup yields CDR1 MNHEY and CDR2 SVGEGT. V was pared by 0 bases and J by 5 bases, with 19 bases between. The CDR3 is made up of 17 amino acids. In DNA form, the CDR3 reads TGTGCCAGCAGTTACTCGACCGGGGGACCCCTAAGAACTGAAGCTTTCTTT. Amino acid sequence: CASSYSTGGPLRTEAFF.

V is TRBV3-1 (or the pseudogene TRBV3-2) and J is TRBJ2-3, with D unclear. The CDR3 contains 12 residues. The germline gives CDR1 LGHDT, CDR2 YNNKEL (reference sequence). Trimming stripped 4 bases from V and 3 bases from J, with 5 bases between. This CDR3 reads CASSPQTDTQYF. The CDR3 DNA follows: TGTGCCAGCAGCCCCCAAACAGATACGCAGTATTTT.

The rearrangement links TRBV18 to TRBJ2-5; D gene unclear. Trimming removed 0 bases from V and 0 bases from J, with 5 bases in between. The germline V gene has CDR1 KGHSH and CDR2 LQKENI. This CDR3 spans 14 amino acids. CDR3 sequence: CASSPPRNQETQYF. As DNA, the CDR3 is TGTGCCAGCTCACCACCGCGGAACCAAGAGACCCAGTACTTC.

The chain recombines TRBV13 with TRBJ2-3; TRBD2 matches 16 bases. Germline V gene lookup returns CDR1 PRHDT and CDR2 FYEKMQ (reference sequence). The CDR3 loop spans 14 amino acids. Trimming cost V 5 bases and J 14 bases; bases outside gene matches: 7. CDR3 nucleotide sequence: TGTGCCAGCAGCGAGGGACTAGCGGGGGGGCGAAGGTATTTT. Its protein product is CASSEGLAGGRRYF.

The count of this clone is one. The gene calls are TRBV27 and TRBJ1-2, with D tentatively TRBD1 (6 bases). CDR1 and CDR2 from the germline V gene are MNHEY and SMNVEV (reference sequence). Trimming pared 7 bases from V and 4 bases from J, leaving 16 bases between. This CDR3 region has 14 residues. The CDR3 here is CASTPSGGLYGYTF. The DNA of the CDR3 is TGTGCCAGCACCCCTTCTGGGGGCCTCTATGGCTACACCTTC.

The chain uses TRBV3-1 (or the pseudogene TRBV3-2) and TRBJ2-1; no reliable D call. Trimming shortened V by 7 bases and J by 3 bases, and 4 bases separated the two germline ends. CDR1 is LGHDT and CDR2 is YNNKEL in the germline V gene (reference sequence). This CDR3 is built from 11 residues. CDR3 in DNA: TGTGCCAGCACCTACTACAATGAGCAGTTCTTC. This gives the protein CASTYYNEQFF.